Listed below are T cell receptor beta chains from one sample, sequenced in a study of human T cells and chemical hapten exposure. In TCRdb, the RACE reads were re-called with MiXCR into one record per CDR3 protein. The sample shows 150,000 or so distinct CDR3 sequences, around 13% of them seen only once. Specimen: whole blood, collected in connection with sensitization to the hapten diphenylcyclopropenone (DPC). These receptors were collected from a woman aged 25 to 39 with alopecia areata. Some clones in this sample may be carry-over from other donors' samples. Each CDR3 is given without its conserved first and last residue. The D gene is left open where the match is weak.

D: TRBD1; V: TRBV20-1; CDR3: SARDRISYEQY
D: TRBD2; V: TRBV11-1; CDR3: ASSVGTSGSLSYNEQF
D: .; V: TRBV28; CDR3: ASSLYAQADTGELF
D: .; V: TRBV27; CDR3: ASRVMGQANTEAF
D: .; V: TRBV7-9; CDR3: ASPDRQNSPLH
D: TRBD2; V: TRBV12-3/TRBV12-4; CDR3: ASRNSGRNTGELF
D: .; V: TRBV7-8; CDR3: ASGDGMRSNYGYT
D: .; V: TRBV20-1; CDR3: SARGGWSTGELF
D: TRBD1; V: TRBV29-1; CDR3: SVAGQGNYEQY
D: TRBD1; V: TRBV28; CDR3: ASSSPGQGIYEQY
D: .; V: TRBV28; CDR3: ASSLNDRYT
D: TRBD2; V: TRBV3-1; CDR3: ASSPPGLAGGRETQY
D: .; V: TRBV12-3/TRBV12-4; CDR3: ASSLNSRQPQH
D: TRBD2; V: TRBV20-1; CDR3: SAMDPGLGEGNEQF
D: TRBD2; V: TRBV7-2; CDR3: ASSLSRLAGAHGELF
D: TRBD1; V: TRBV27; CDR3: ASSGDREKTDTQY
D: TRBD1; V: TRBV13; CDR3: ASSDRDRANSPLH
D: TRBD2; V: TRBV30; CDR3: AKSGGLYNEQF
D: .; V: TRBV5-1; CDR3: ASSLDGSGDEQF
D: .; V: TRBV5-1; CDR3: ASSLDKPYGYT
D: .; V: TRBV7-9; CDR3: ASSRYGAVGEKLF
D: .; V: TRBV29-1; CDR3: SVEVRDATYEQY
D: .; V: TRBV2; CDR3: ASRRTDTGELF
D: .; V: TRBV19; CDR3: ASWPGLGTNEKLF
D: .; V: TRBV9; CDR3: ASSVGQPGELF
D: .; V: TRBV4-3; CDR3: ASSQAAGTNTEAF
D: .; V: TRBV5-6; CDR3: ASSFWGRNYNEQF